These 30 T cell receptor beta chains were all obtained from the same sample, sequenced in a study of T cell responses to AZD1222 COVID-19 vaccine. Measured with immunoSEQ multiplex PCR; TCRdb has only the in-frame clones, and not every one. The table lists under 200,000 clones, about 89% of them singletons. Sequenced here: peripheral blood, sampled on day 0 of AZD1222 vaccination. These receptors were obtained from an adult in good health.

The chain has TRBV5-1 and TRBJ2-2; 7 bases fit TRBD2. V lost 0 bases to trimming and J lost 2 bases; unmatched junction nucleotides: 4. The CDR3 is 16 amino acids. Germline CDR1 is SGHRS and CDR2 is YFSETQ. CDR3 coding DNA: TGCGCCAGCAGCTTGGCTCTAGCGGCAAACACCGGGGAGCTGTTTTTT. This codes for CASSLALAANTGELFF.

The CDR3 loop is CASSFEGARDQPQHF. CDR3 in DNA: TGTGCCAGCAGCTTCGAGGGGGCGCGAGATCAGCCCCAGCATTTT. This chain connects TRBV7-2 to TRBJ1-5; 7 bases align to TRBD1. V was clipped by 3 bases and J by 5 bases; unmatched bases: 7. Germline CDR1 SGHTA, CDR2 FQGNSA. This CDR3 is built from 15 residues.

The V call is TRBV6-5, the J call TRBJ1-1, with TRBD1 matching 8 bases. CDR1 MNHEY and CDR2 SVGAGI come from the germline V gene. Trimming cost V 8 bases and J 5 bases; bases outside gene matches: 10. The CDR3 is 14 residues long. CDR3 protein: CASRRGLQTTEAFF. In nucleotides, the CDR3 is TGTGCCAGCCGCAGGGGGCTTCAGACAACTGAAGCTTTCTTT.

J is TRBJ1-1 and V is TRBV28, with 8 bases identical to TRBD1. After removal of 6 bases from V and 1 base from J, the junction contained 4 bases not matched to a gene. CDR1 MDHEN and CDR2 SYDVKM come from the germline V gene. CDR3 length: 14 amino acids. The CDR3 is CASRAGTGNTEAFF. Here the CDR3 DNA reads TGTGCCAGCAGGGCCGGGACAGGGAACACTGAAGCTTTCTTT. Using reference TRBV28 and TRBJ1-1 for the parts outside the CDR3, the full variable domain is DVKVTQSSRYLVKRTGEKVFLECVQDMDHENMFWYRQDPGLGLRLIYFSYDVKMKEKGDIPEGYSVSREKKERFSLILESASTNQTSMYLCASRAGTGNTEAFFGQGTRLTVV.

This chain uses TRBV5-1 with TRBJ2-2; D not certain. The CDR3 is made up of 16 amino acids. V gave up 4 bases and J gave up 1 base, with 14 bases separating them. CDR1 is SGHRS and CDR2 is YFSETQ in the germline V gene. The DNA of the CDR3 is TGCGCCAGCAGCGTAGAGACGGGTCTGAACACCGGGGAGCTGTTTTTT. Encoded protein: CASSVETGLNTGELFF.

This chain links TRBV27 with TRBJ2-3; D may be TRBD1 or TRBD2 (6 bases each). The CDR3 loop spans 11 amino acids. The ends were cut back, 8 bases at V and 6 bases at J, with 9 bases in the middle. CDR1 and CDR2 (germline): MNHEY, SMNVEV (reference sequence). CDR3 nucleotide sequence: TGTGCCAGCCGGGGGCTGGATACGCAGTATTTT. This gives the protein CASRGLDTQYF.

This chain connects TRBV21-1 to TRBJ1-1; the table's D call, TRBD1, has no DNA check behind it. TRBV21-1 counts as a pseudogene. The CDR3 runs to 12 residues. In nucleotides, the CDR3 is TGTGCCAGCAGCAACGCACAGGTTGCAGCTTTCTTT. Residues: CASSNAQVAAFF.

This chain joins TRBV4-1 and TRBJ2-7, with TRBD2 matching over 8 bases. This CDR3 is built from 14 residues. With 2 bases clipped from V and 3 bases from J, the junction kept 3 bases outside the gene matches. Germline loops: CDR1 MGHRA, CDR2 YSYEKL. Here the CDR3 DNA reads TGCGCCAGCAGCCAACCTAGCGGGTTCTACGAGCAGTACTTC. This codes for CASSQPSGFYEQYF.

V gene TRBV24-1 combines with J gene TRBJ1-2; the match to TRBD1 covers 12 bases. This CDR3 has 16 amino acids. The J segment lost 3 bases and the V segment lost 4 bases, leaving 5 bases of the junction unmatched. CDR1 and CDR2 from the germline V gene are KGHDR and SFDVKD. The CDR3 DNA follows: TGTGCCACCAGTGACCCGGGACAGGGGGCGGACTATGGCTACACCTTC. It specifies CATSDPGQGADYGYTF.

The chain uses TRBV14 and TRBJ2-3; no reliable D call. The CDR3 covers 14 residues. The V and J ends lost 0 bases and 6 bases respectively, with 10 bases between them. CDR1 and CDR2 (germline): SGHDN, FVKESK. CDR3 nucleotide sequence: TGTGCCAGCAGCCAAGAGGGCTTCGGGGATACGCAGTATTTT. Translation gives CASSQEGFGDTQYF.

This sequence joins TRBV19 and TRBJ1-1; D perhaps matches TRBD1 (5 bases). Trimming removed 4 bases at V and 0 bases at J, with 9 bases between. Germline CDR1 is LNHDA and CDR2 is SQIVND (reference sequence). CDR3 length: 14 residues. The CDR3 protein is CASSKGIMNTEAFF. The CDR3 coding sequence is TGTGCCAGTAGTAAGGGGATTATGAACACTGAAGCTTTCTTT.

This chain connects TRBV6-6 to TRBJ1-6; tentative D call: TRBD1 (6 bases). The V gene's germline CDR1 is MNHNY and CDR2 SVGAGI (reference sequence). Trimming took off 6 bases at V and 9 bases at J, with 15 bases between the two ends. The CDR3 extends over 14 amino acids. The CDR3 reads CASSTEWTASPLHF. CDR3 DNA sequence: TGTGCCAGCAGCACCGAGTGGACAGCTTCACCCCTCCACTTT.

CDR3 sequence: CASSAGSGPGKGYTF. The CDR3 region has the DNA TGTGCCAGCAGCGCCGGCTCGGGCCCCGGTAAAGGCTACACCTTC. The chain uses TRBV9 and TRBJ1-2; D uncertain. The CDR3 consists of 15 residues. Trimming took 3 bases from V and 8 from J, leaving 20 bases between them. Per germline, CDR1 SGDLS and CDR2 YYNGEE.

The genes are TRBV6-5 and TRBJ1-1, with D unresolved. Germline CDR1 MNHEY, CDR2 SVGAGI. The CDR3 contains 15 residues. V lost 2 bases, J lost 3 bases, and 13 bases lay in between. CDR3 nucleotide sequence: TGTGCCAGCAGTTACGACGAGGTCCCAGACACTGAAGCTTTCTTT. This encodes CASSYDEVPDTEAFF.

This chain uses TRBV9 with TRBJ1-5; no firm D call. Trimming stripped 0 bases from V and 5 bases from J, with 6 bases between. The CDR3 extends over 13 amino acids. CDR1 is SGDLS, CDR2 YYNGEE, per germline. CDR3 in DNA: TGTGCCAGCAGCGTAGAAAATGATCAGCCCCAGCATTTT. It specifies CASSVENDQPQHF.

This chain uses TRBV2 with TRBJ1-3; D perhaps matches TRBD1 (6 bases). The CDR3 is made up of 15 amino acids. V was trimmed by 6 bases and J by 4 bases, leaving 16 bases between them. Germline assignment: CDR1 SNHLY and CDR2 FYNNEI. The chain's CDR3 is CASSSGVLAGNTIYF. For the CDR3, the DNA is TGTGCCAGCAGCTCAGGGGTATTAGCAGGAAACACCATATATTTT.

V gene TRBV4-1 combines with J gene TRBJ2-7; TRBD1 agrees at 8 bases. Looked up from germline, CDR1 is MGHRA and CDR2 is YSYEKL. The trim removed 4 bases at V and 6 bases at J, leaving 11 bases unmatched. The CDR3 runs to 15 residues. The CDR3 coding sequence is TGCGCCAGCAGCCTGGCGACAGGGGCGCCAGTCGAGCAGTACTTC. Its protein is CASSLATGAPVEQYF.

The chain has TRBV29-1 and TRBJ1-1; 10 bases are a match to TRBD1. Trimming at V came to 7 bases and at J to 4 bases, leaving 9 bases not matched to a gene. The CDR3 extends over 14 amino acids. The germline CDR1 and CDR2 sequences are SQVTM and ANQGSEA. The chain's CDR3 is CSDRTGGGRTEAFF. DNA for the CDR3: TGCAGCGACCGGACAGGGGGGGGCCGCACTGAAGCTTTCTTT.

The V gene is TRBV30, the J gene TRBJ1-5; D remains ambiguous. V gave up 3 bases and J gave up 7 bases, with 16 bases separating them. Per germline, CDR1 GTSNPN and CDR2 SVGIG (reference sequence). The CDR3 totals 14 residues. In nucleotides, the CDR3 is TGTGCCTGGAGGCCGGGGTTGGGTGGCCAGCCCCAGCATTTT. It codes for CAWRPGLGGQPQHF.

The V and J genes are TRBV11-2 and TRBJ2-7; perhaps D is TRBD1 or TRBD2 (5 bases each). Germline assignment: CDR1 SGHAT and CDR2 FQNNGV. Trimming shortened V by 1 base and J by 0 bases, and 16 bases separated the two germline ends. The CDR3 is 17 residues long. For the CDR3, the DNA is TGTGCCAGCAGCTTAGGGGGGATTGACAGTCTCTCCTACGAGCAGTACTTC. This encodes CASSLGGIDSLSYEQYF.

This clone was recorded only once. The chain links TRBV19 to TRBJ2-7, with no clear D. The CDR3 has 12 residues. The germline gives CDR1 LNHDA, CDR2 SQIVND (reference sequence). Trimming cost V 3 bases and J 3 bases, with 6 bases left between them. This CDR3 reads CASSMANYEQYF. CDR3 bases: TGTGCCAGTAGTATGGCGAACTACGAGCAGTACTTC. The full variable domain, in which reference TRBV19 and TRBJ2-7 provide the parts outside the CDR3, is DGGITQSPKYLFRKEGQNVTLSCEQNLNHDAMYWYRQDPGQGLRLIYYSQIVNDFQKGDIAEGYSVSREKKESFPLTVTSAQKNPTAFYLCASSMANYEQYFGPGTRLTVT.

The J gene is TRBJ1-2, the V gene TRBV5-6, with 9 bases lining up with TRBD1. V was clipped by 5 bases and J by 4 bases; unmatched bases: 12. This CDR3 contains 16 residues. CDR1 is SGHDT and CDR2 is YYEEEE in the germline V gene. CDR3 residues: CASRRTYEGQGYGYTF. The CDR3 DNA is TGTGCCAGCAGGCGGACGTACGAGGGACAGGGCTATGGCTACACCTTC.

The V and J genes are TRBV19 and TRBJ2-7; D is possibly TRBD1 or TRBD2 (5 bases each). The CDR3 runs 14 residues. V was clipped by 3 bases and J by 6 bases, with 15 bases between them. CDR1 LNHDA and CDR2 SQIVND come from the germline V gene (reference sequence). CDR3 coding DNA: TGTGCCAGTAGTATTACAGGAGGTGAGGGCGAGCAGTACTTC. Protein: CASSITGGEGEQYF. The complete variable domain, with remaining parts taken from reference TRBV19 and TRBJ2-7, reads DGGITQSPKYLFRKEGQNVTLSCEQNLNHDAMYWYRQDPGQGLRLIYYSQIVNDFQKGDIAEGYSVSREKKESFPLTVTSAQKNPTAFYLCASSITGGEGEQYFGPGTRLTVT.

V gene TRBV27 combines with J gene TRBJ2-3; the match to TRBD2 covers 8 bases. This CDR3 region has 14 residues. Trimming at V came to 8 bases and at J to 1 base, leaving 5 bases not matched to a gene. Per germline, CDR1 MNHEY and CDR2 SMNVEV (reference sequence). CDR3: CASRRGGGTDTQYF. The CDR3 DNA is TGTGCCAGCCGCCGGGGGGGTGGCACAGATACGCAGTATTTT.

The chain recombines TRBV24-1 with TRBJ2-5; 7 bases match TRBD2. V was clipped by 4 bases and J by 5 bases; unmatched bases: 12. Germline V gene sequence: CDR1 KGHDR, CDR2 SFDVKD. This CDR3 spans 16 amino acids. The CDR3 region is CATSDSGRDSGETQYF. In DNA form, the CDR3 reads TGTGCCACCAGTGACTCTGGGAGGGATTCCGGGGAGACCCAGTACTTC.

Note on this clone: One end of the junction fails to match germline, which may point to a read error. This chain connects TRBV7-7 to TRBJ2-5; no definite D call. The CDR3 loop spans 13 amino acids. CDR1 and CDR2 from the germline V gene are SSHAT and FNYEAQ (reference sequence). For the CDR3, the DNA is TGTGCTAGCAGCCTGTCGCCCCGGGAGACCCAGTACTTC. Its protein is CASSLSPRETQYF.

The rearrangement joins TRBV5-1 to TRBJ2-3, with TRBD1 identical over 7 bases. This CDR3 comprises 15 residues. With V trimmed by 3 bases and J by 0 bases, 4 bases remained unmatched. The germline CDR1 and CDR2 sequences are SGHRS and YFSETQ. In DNA form, the CDR3 reads TGCGCCAGCAGCTGGACAGGAGCGAGCACAGATACGCAGTATTTT. Protein: CASSWTGASTDTQYF.

The chain is built from TRBV6-2 or TRBV6-3 and TRBJ1-2; TRBD1 is a possible D gene (6 bases). Germline values: CDR1 MNHEY, CDR2 SVGEGT. The V and J ends lost 6 bases and 1 base respectively, with 21 bases between them. The CDR3 runs 17 residues. In DNA form, the CDR3 reads TGTGCCAGCAGCCGAAATATCCGGGACAACTTTAACTATGGCTACACCTTC. Translating it yields CASSRNIRDNFNYGYTF.

In its sample, this clone was seen once. The chain recombines TRBV25-1 with TRBJ1-1; D uncertain. The length of the CDR3 is 16 residues. The ends were cut back, 7 bases at V and 3 bases at J, with 21 bases in the middle. Per germline, CDR1 MGHDK and CDR2 SYGVNS. This chain's CDR3 is CASKKLLAGYYTEAFF. CDR3 nucleotide sequence: TGTGCCAGCAAAAAATTATTAGCAGGATACTACACTGAAGCTTTCTTT.

This chain links TRBV27 with TRBJ1-4; unclear D gene. Germline loops: CDR1 MNHEY, CDR2 SMNVEV (reference sequence). The CDR3 spans 11 residues. V lost 4 bases to trimming and J lost 7 bases, with 4 bases between them. The CDR3 reads CASSWGEKLFF. The CDR3 DNA reads as TGTGCCAGCAGTTGGGGTGAAAAACTGTTTTTT.